This TCR beta chain originates from a study of T cell responses to AZD1222 COVID-19 vaccine. Assay: immunoSEQ multiplex PCR; the TCRdb copy retains only in-frame clones and omits some. The top ten hold 5% to 6.5% of the sample, which has 130,000 to 150,000 clones, roughly 88% seen once. Of note for this clone: As yet, its antigen is unknown.

Broader study findings: Nearly half of the spike-specific TCRs reportedly recognize variant regions that carry no mutations. Across spike, vaccine-associated CD4 TCRs were found, dominant at 160-218 and 743-854. Spike-specific TCR breadth and depth grew following two AZD1222 doses. The donor group comprised mostly white British people and more females; the analysis possibly underestimated clonal diversity.

The receptor was isolated from an adult who received the MenACWY meningococcal vaccine as a control. The sample was peripheral blood, taken 28 days after the second dose of the MenACWY control vaccine.

CDR3 nucleotides: TGTGCCAGCAGCTTCACAGGGTACACTGAAGCTTTCTTT. Its translation: CASSFTGYTEAFF. The rearrangement joins TRBV11-3 to TRBJ1-1; possible D gene TRBD1, 6 bases. The CDR3 runs 13 residues. The ends were cut back, 3 bases at V and 3 bases at J, with 8 bases in the middle. Per the germline V gene, CDR1 is SGHNT and CDR2 is YENEEA.